This T cell receptor (beta chain) was retrieved from a study of neurological immune-mediated disorders (dated by TCRdb to about 2019). About the full investigation: Peripheral blood TCR-beta repertoires from patients with HTLV-I-associated myelopathy (HAM/TSP), patients with multiple sclerosis, and healthy controls were compared in the study using UMI-based sequencing. The approximately 100 TCR-beta libraries included longitudinal samples, technical triplicates and paired sorted CD4+ and CD8+ T-cell subsets alongside PBMC samples. Longitudinal HAM/TSP and healthy donors were sampled at 3 time-points each (roughly 3-40 month intervals). The cohort included some 68 subjects: some 14 with HAM/TSP, about 34 with multiple sclerosis, and 20 healthy controls. Beyond this particular receptor, the publication reports: TCR clonal expansion was highest in HAM/TSP patients and lowest in MS patients, with MS patients falling below even healthy controls. No identical CDR3 amino acid sequences were found to be shared among expanded clones across subjects, suggesting that TCR-beta repertoires were private in all groups.

Interpreted using the paper, the time point label stands for: longitudinal time-point 2. The healthy controls were volunteers from blood banks in Maryland, USA. For the unsorted PBMC libraries, 2 million PBMCs were stored in RNAlater at -80 degrees C until RNA extraction and were used to generate the libraries. Peripheral blood was subjected to Ficoll-Hypaque density gradient centrifugation to isolate PBMCs, which were then cryopreserved in liquid nitrogen. The CDR3 goes from the cysteine to the phenylalanine over 14 residues. Only CDR3 DNA is held: 42 bases, read in frame from base 1. The germline V gene specifies SGHRS as CDR1 and YFSETQ as CDR2. V is reduced by 4 bases and J by 6 bases, leaving a spacing of 17 bases between them. By how much of the sample it makes up, this clonotype is medium-sized (0.01 to 0.1%). Its antigen target is currently unknown. No much larger clone is present one base from it, and per-base qualities are unavailable.

cDNA synthesis used template-switch 5'RACE with a primer carrying a 10-nucleotide random unique molecular identifier tagging each TCR transcript. Each sequencing run produced over 180 million TCR-beta sequences covering 15-18 subjects. The RNeasy kit was used to extract total RNA. The KAPA Real-time Library Amplification kit was used to amplify TCR-beta VDJ regions with primers targeting the TCR constant region and the 5'RACE anchor. Sample indexes and Illumina adaptors were added in a first PCR, and a second PCR then increased library yield. After Ampure bead purification, the roughly 650 bp TCR product was size-selected on a 2% E-gel SizeSelection system. Before pooling, library quality was checked on a Bioanalyzer, concentration was measured with Qubit, and libraries were quantified with the Kapa Library Quantification kit. Libraries were sequenced paired-end 2 x 150 bp on an Illumina HiSeq 2500. To increase sequence diversity, 25-30% phiX was spiked into each library pool. On the authors' methods: The UMI-based MiGEC pipeline processed quality-filtered reads and removed over 80% of raw TCR sequences during error correction. VDJ genes were aligned to IMGT germline references, and clonotypes were defined by unique CDR3 amino acid sequence plus V-J genes. Clonal expansion, Shannon diversity and CDR3 relatedness (CalcPairwiseDistances, ClusterSamples) were evaluated with VDJtools, and phylogenetic trees were built with CLCbio workbench. Clones with at least 8 unique UMIs were defined as expanded, with this threshold being based on coefficient-of-variation modelling across technical triplicates. The public reads were reanalyzed by TCRdb: fastp trimming at Q25, MiXCR alignment, in-frame beta chains only. One record per CDR3 amino acid sequence lists the most common genes and DNA. V and J calls and clone size were set by TCRdb, not the authors. The sample data list fewer than 35,000 distinct CDR3 sequences, and about 13% of these were observed just once. The ten largest make up around 2.3% of the sample.

This TCR derives from a middle-aged woman in good health. Sequencing was done on a sample of PBMCs. The sequence joins TRBV5-1 to TRBJ2-7; too little of a D gene remains to name it. The CDR3: CASSPSTSPSEQYF. The DNA sequence is as follows: TGCGCCAGCAGCCCGTCGACCAGCCCCTCCGAGCAGTACTTC.